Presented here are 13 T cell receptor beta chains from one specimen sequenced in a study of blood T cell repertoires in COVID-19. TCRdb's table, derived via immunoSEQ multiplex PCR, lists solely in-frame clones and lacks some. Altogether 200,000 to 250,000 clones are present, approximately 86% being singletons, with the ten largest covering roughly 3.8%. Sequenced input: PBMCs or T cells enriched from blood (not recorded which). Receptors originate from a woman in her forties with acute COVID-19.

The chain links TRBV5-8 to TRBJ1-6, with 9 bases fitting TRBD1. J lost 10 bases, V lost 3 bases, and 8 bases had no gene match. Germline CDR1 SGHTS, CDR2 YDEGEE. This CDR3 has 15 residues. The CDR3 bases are TGTGCCAGCAGCTACTACAGGGGGCAAGGGTCACCCCTCCACTTT. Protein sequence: CASSYYRGQGSPLHF.

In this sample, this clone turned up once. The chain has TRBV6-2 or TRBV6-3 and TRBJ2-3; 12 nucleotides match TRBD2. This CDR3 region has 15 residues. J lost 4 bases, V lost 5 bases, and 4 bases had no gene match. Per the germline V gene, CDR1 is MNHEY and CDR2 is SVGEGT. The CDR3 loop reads CASSTRTSGADTQYF. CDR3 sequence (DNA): TGTGCCAGCAGTACACGGACTAGCGGGGCAGATACGCAGTATTTT.

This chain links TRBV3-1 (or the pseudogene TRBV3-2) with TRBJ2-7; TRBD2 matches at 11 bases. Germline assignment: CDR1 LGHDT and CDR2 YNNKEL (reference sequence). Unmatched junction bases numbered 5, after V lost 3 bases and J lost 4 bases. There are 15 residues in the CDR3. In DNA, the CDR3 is TGTGCCAGCAGCCAGGCTAGCGGGAGGCAGTACGAGCAGTACTTC. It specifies CASSQASGRQYEQYF.

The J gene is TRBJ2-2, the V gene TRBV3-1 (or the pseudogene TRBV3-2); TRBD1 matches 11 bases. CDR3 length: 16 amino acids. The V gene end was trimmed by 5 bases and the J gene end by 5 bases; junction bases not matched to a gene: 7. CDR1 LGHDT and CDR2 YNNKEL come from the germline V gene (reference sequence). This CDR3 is CASSGRTGGPTGELFF. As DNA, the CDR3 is TGTGCCAGCAGCGGTAGGACAGGGGGCCCGACCGGGGAGCTGTTTTTT.

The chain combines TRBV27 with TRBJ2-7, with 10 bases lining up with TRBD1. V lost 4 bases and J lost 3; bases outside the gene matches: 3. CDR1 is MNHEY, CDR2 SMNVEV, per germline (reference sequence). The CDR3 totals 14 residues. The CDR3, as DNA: TGTGCCAGCAGTTCAGGACAGGGGGTCTACGAGCAGTACTTC. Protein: CASSSGQGVYEQYF.

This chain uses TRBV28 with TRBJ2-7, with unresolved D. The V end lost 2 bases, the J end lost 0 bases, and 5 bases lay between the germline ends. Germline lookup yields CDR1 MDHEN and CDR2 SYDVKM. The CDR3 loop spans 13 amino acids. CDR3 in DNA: TGTGCCAGCAGTTTACGGAGCTCCTACGAGCAGTACTTC. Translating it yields CASSLRSSYEQYF.

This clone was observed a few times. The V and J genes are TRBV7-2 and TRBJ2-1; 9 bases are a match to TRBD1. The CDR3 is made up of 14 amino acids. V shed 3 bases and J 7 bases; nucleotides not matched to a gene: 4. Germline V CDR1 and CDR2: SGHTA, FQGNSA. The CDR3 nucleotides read TGTGCCAGCAGCTTTCCGGGACAGGGAAATGAGCAGTTCTTC. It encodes CASSFPGQGNEQFF.

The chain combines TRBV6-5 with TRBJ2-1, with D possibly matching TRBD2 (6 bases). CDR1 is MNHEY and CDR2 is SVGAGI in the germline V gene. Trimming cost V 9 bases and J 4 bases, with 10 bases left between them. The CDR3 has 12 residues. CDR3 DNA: TGTGCCAGGGGAGGCAGGTACAATGAGCAGTTCTTC. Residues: CARGGRYNEQFF.

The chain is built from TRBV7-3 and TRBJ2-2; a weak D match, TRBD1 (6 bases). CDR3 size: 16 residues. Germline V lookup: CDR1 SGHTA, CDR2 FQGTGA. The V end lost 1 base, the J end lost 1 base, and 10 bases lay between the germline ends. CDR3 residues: CASSLSRGRNTGELFF. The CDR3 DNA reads TGTGCCAGCAGCTTAAGCAGGGGACGGAACACCGGGGAGCTGTTTTTT.

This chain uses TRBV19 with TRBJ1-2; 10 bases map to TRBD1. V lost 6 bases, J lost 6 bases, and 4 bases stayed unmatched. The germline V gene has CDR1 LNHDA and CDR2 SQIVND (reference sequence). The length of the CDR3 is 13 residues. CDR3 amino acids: CASRTGGMDGYTF. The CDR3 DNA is TGTGCCAGTAGGACAGGGGGCATGGATGGCTACACCTTC. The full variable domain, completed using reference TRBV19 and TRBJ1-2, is DGGITQSPKYLFRKEGQNVTLSCEQNLNHDAMYWYRQDPGQGLRLIYYSQIVNDFQKGDIAEGYSVSREKKESFPLTVTSAQKNPTAFYLCASRTGGMDGYTFGSGTRLTVV.

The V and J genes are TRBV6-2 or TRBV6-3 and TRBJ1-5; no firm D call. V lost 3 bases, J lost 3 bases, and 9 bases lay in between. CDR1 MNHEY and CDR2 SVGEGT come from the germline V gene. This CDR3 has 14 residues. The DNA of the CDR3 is TGTGCCAGCAGTTATTGGCAGAACAATCAGCCCCAGCATTTT. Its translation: CASSYWQNNQPQHF.

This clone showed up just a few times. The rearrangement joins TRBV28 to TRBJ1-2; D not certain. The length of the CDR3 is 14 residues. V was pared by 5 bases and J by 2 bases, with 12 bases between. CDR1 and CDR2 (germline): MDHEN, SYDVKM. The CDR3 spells CASSEAILNYGYTF. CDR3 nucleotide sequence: TGTGCCAGCAGTGAGGCTATCCTGAACTATGGCTACACCTTC.

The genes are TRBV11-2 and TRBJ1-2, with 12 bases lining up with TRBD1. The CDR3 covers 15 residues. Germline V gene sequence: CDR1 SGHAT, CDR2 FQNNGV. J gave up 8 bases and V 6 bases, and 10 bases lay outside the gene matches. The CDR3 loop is CASSLSGTGGFGYTF. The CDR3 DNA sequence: TGTGCCAGCAGTTTATCTGGGACAGGGGGCTTCGGCTACACCTTC. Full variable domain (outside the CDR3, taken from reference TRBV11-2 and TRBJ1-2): EAGVAQSPRYKIIEKRQSVAFWCNPISGHATLYWYQQILGQGPKLLIQFQNNGVVDDSQLPKDRFSAERLKGVDSTLKIQPAKLEDSAVYLCASSLSGTGGFGYTFGSGTRLTVV.